This TCR beta chain emerged from a study of cytomegalovirus exposure and HLA in healthy donors. Study summary: Tens of millions of unique TCRs from HLA-typed donors were held in an early release of data. General study findings and limits: An assumption of roughly uniform sequencing depth across donors underlay the presence/absence analyses.

Details on this clone: The antigen is not known.

60 Vbeta and 13 Jbeta primers were used in PCR. Assay used: immunoSEQ multiplex PCR; TCRdb lists only in-frame clones, some missing. The sample holds some 130,000 clones; about three quarters are singletons and the top ten take approximately 0.93%. There are 13 residues in the CDR3. V was trimmed by 4 bases and J by 2 bases, leaving 9 bases between them. In germline, CDR1 is SGDLS, CDR2 YYNGEE. The material sequenced was PBMCs. The chain links TRBV9 to TRBJ2-5, with D tentatively TRBD2 (6 bases). This clonotype was obtained from a human donor in good health. CDR3 sequence (DNA): TGTGCCAGCAGCTGGAGGGAACAAGAGACCCAGTACTTC. Protein sequence: CASSWREQETQYF.